This T cell receptor beta chain was retrieved from a study of blood T cell repertoires in COVID-19. TCRdb's table, derived via immunoSEQ multiplex PCR, lists solely in-frame clones and lacks some. Among some 150,000 clones listed, around 88% were seen once. This CDR3 region has 16 residues. V shed 6 bases and J 3 bases; nucleotides not matched to a gene: 10. CDR1 is LNHDA, CDR2 SQIVND, per germline (reference sequence). The genes are TRBV19 and TRBJ2-5; 10 positions match TRBD1. The specimen sequenced was peripheral blood. The receptor's source is a woman aged 60-75 years with acute or convalescent COVID-19. CDR3 amino acids: CASRKRQGAREETQYF. The CDR3 nucleotides are TGTGCCAGTAGGAAAAGACAGGGGGCGAGGGAAGAGACCCAGTACTTC. The entire variable domain, with the rest obtained from reference TRBV19 and TRBJ2-5, is as follows: DGGITQSPKYLFRKEGQNVTLSCEQNLNHDAMYWYRQDPGQGLRLIYYSQIVNDFQKGDIAEGYSVSREKKESFPLTVTSAQKNPTAFYLCASRKRQGAREETQYFGPGTRLLVL.